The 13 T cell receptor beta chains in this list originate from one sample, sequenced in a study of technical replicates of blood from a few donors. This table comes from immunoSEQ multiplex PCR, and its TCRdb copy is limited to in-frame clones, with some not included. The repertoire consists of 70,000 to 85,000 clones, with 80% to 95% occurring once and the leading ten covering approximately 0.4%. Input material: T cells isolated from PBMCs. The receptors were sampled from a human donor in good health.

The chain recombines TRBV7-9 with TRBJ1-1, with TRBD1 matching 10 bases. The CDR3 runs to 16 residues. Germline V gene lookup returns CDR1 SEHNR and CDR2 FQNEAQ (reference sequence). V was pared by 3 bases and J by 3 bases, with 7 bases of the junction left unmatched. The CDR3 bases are TGTGCCAGCAGCTTTTGGACAGGGGGAGGGCACACTGAAGCTTTCTTT. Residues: CASSFWTGGGHTEAFF.

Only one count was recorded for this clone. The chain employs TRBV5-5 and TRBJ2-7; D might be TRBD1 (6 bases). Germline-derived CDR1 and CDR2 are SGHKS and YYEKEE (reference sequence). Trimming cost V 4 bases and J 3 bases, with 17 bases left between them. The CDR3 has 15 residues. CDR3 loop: CASSGIRGSDYEQYF. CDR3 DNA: TGTGCCAGCAGCGGTATCAGGGGTTCCGACTACGAGCAGTACTTC.

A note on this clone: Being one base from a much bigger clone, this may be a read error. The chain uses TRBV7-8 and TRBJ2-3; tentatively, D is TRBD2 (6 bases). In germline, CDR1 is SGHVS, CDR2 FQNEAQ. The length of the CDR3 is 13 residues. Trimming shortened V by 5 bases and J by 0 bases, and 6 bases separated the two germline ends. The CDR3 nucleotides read TGTGCCAGCAGCGGGACTAGCACAGATACGCAGTATTTT. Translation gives CASSGTSTDTQYF. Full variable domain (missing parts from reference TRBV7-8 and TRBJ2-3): GAGVSQSPRYKVAKRGQDVALRCDPISGHVSLFWYQQALGQGPEFLTYFQNEAQLDKSGLPSDRFFAERPEGSVSTLKIQRTQQEDSAVYLCASSGTSTDTQYFGPGTRLTVL.

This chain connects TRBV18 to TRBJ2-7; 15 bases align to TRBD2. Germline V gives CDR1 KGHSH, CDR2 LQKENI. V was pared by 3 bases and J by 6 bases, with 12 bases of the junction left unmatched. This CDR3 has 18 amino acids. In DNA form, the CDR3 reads TGTGCCAGCTCACCTTCGATCCCGGGACTAGCGGGAGGACGCGAGCAGTACTTC. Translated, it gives CASSPSIPGLAGGREQYF.

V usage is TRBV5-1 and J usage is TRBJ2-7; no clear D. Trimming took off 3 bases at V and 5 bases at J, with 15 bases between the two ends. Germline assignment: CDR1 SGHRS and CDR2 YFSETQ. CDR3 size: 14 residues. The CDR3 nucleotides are TGCGCCAGCAGCTCAAACTACCCCGGAGACGAGCAGTACTTC. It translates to CASSSNYPGDEQYF.

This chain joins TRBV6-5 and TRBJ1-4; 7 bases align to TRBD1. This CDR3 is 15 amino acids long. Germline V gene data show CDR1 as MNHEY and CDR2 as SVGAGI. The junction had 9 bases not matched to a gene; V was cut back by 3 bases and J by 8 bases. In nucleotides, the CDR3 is TGTGCCAGCAGTTATACACAGGGGCTAGGAGAAAAACTGTTTTTT. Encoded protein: CASSYTQGLGEKLFF.

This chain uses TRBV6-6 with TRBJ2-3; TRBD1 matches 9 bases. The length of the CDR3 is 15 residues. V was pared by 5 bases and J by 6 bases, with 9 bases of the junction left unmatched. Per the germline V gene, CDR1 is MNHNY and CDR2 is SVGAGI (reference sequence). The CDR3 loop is CASSRRDRDSDTQYF. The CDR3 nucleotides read TGTGCCAGCAGTCGCCGGGACAGGGACTCCGATACGCAGTATTTT.

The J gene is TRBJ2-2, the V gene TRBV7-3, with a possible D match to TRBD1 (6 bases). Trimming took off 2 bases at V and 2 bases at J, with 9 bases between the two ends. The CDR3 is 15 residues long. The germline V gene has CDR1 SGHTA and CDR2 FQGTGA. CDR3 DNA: TGTGCCAGCAGCTTAGGGGGCCTTAACACCGGGGAGCTGTTTTTT. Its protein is CASSLGGLNTGELFF.

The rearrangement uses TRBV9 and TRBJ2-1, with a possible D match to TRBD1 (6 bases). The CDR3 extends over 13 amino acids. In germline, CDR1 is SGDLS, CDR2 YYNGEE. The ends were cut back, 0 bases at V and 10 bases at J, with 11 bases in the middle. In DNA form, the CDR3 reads TGTGCCAGCAGCGTAGAGTCAGGGGTAGAGCAGTTCTTC. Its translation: CASSVESGVEQFF.

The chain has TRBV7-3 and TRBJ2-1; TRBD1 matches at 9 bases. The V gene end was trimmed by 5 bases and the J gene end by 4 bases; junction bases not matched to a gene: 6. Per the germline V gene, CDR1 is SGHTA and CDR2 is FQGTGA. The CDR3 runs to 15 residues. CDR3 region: CASSTGTGIYNEQFF. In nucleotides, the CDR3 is TGTGCCAGCAGCACCGGGACAGGGATTTACAATGAGCAGTTCTTC.

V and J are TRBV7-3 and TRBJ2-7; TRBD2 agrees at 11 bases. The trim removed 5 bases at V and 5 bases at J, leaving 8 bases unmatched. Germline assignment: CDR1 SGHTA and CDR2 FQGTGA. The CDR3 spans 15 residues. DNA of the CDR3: TGTGCCAGCAGCATTCTACTAGCGGGAGCCGACGAGCAGTACTTC. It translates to CASSILLAGADEQYF.

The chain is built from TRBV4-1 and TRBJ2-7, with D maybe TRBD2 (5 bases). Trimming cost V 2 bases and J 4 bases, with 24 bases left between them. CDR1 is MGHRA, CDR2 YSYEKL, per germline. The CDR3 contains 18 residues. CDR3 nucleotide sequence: TGCGCCAGCAGCCAATTCCAAAGCCCACGGGAAGGATTATACGAGCAGTACTTC. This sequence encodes CASSQFQSPREGLYEQYF.

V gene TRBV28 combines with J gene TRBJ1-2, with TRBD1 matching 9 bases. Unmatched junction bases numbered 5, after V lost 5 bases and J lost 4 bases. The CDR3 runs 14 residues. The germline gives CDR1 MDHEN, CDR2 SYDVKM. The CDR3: CASSAGQGPYGYTF. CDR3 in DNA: TGTGCCAGCAGTGCGGGACAGGGTCCCTATGGCTACACCTTC.